The 9 T cell receptor beta chains reported below all come from one sample, sequenced in a study of T cells after posttransplantation cyclophosphamide. Controls had myeloablative marrow grafts with methotrexate and calcineurin inhibitor, sampled at 1 year. The method was immunoSEQ multiplex PCR; TCRdb's version includes in-frame clones alone and lacks a portion of them. The table records about 16,000 clones, 85% of them present only once. Sequenced here: PBMCs, sampled after allogeneic stem cell transplant with calcineurin inhibitor and methotrexate. The receptors were sampled from a female patient younger than 35 who received an allogeneic stem cell transplant from an unrelated donor, was CMV-positive, and had acute and chronic GVHD. Some T cells may originate from the graft donor.

In its sample, this clone is large. The chain links TRBV7-8 to TRBJ1-4, with 8 nucleotides matching TRBD1. The length of the CDR3 is 18 residues. V lost 3 bases to trimming and J lost 2 bases; unmatched junction nucleotides: 11. Germline V gene lookup returns CDR1 SGHVS and CDR2 FQNEAQ. This CDR3 is CASSFDPNRGGTNEKLFF. DNA for the CDR3: TGTGCCAGCAGCTTTGATCCCAACAGGGGGGGGACTAATGAAAAACTGTTTTTT.

This chain joins TRBV10-2 and TRBJ2-1; TRBD2 matches 8 bases. Germline values: CDR1 WSHSY, CDR2 SAAADI. This CDR3 spans 18 amino acids. Germline trimming cut 0 bases from V and 5 bases from J; bases unmatched to any gene: 12. The CDR3 DNA reads TGCGCCAGCAGTGAGTCATCAATAAGCGGGAGCATCGACAATGAGCAGTTCTTC. It yields the protein CASSESSISGSIDNEQFF.

The rearrangement uses TRBV5-6 and TRBJ2-1; 7 bases match TRBD2. CDR1 and CDR2 (germline): SGHDT, YYEEEE. The V segment lost 0 bases and the J segment 6 bases; nucleotides outside the gene matches: 9. The CDR3 is 16 residues long. CDR3 in amino acids: CASSLVASGSGNEQFF. CDR3 nucleotides: TGTGCCAGCAGCTTGGTAGCTAGCGGTTCTGGCAATGAGCAGTTCTTC. The variable domain in full, with the rest retrieved from reference TRBV5-6 and TRBJ2-1, is DAGVTQSPTHLIKTRGQQVTLRCSPKSGHDTVSWYQQALGQGPQFIFQYYEEEERQRGNFPDRFSGHQFPNYSSELNVNALLLGDSALYLCASSLVASGSGNEQFFGPGTRLTVL.

The chain is built from TRBV9 and TRBJ2-7; TRBD2 matches at 9 bases. This CDR3 has 15 residues. Germline V gene data show CDR1 as SGDLS and CDR2 as YYNGEE. V lost 4 bases to trimming and J lost 4 bases; unmatched junction nucleotides: 9. The CDR3 coding sequence is TGTGCCAGCAGCCTAAGACTAGCGGCCGTTTACGAGCAGTACTTC. It translates to CASSLRLAAVYEQYF.

This clone appeared a single time. This sequence joins TRBV6-5 and TRBJ1-1; D is uncertain. V lost 6 bases to trimming and J lost 4 bases, with 12 bases between them. Germline V gene data show CDR1 as MNHEY and CDR2 as SVGAGI. This CDR3 spans 13 amino acids. CDR3 amino acids: CASSPSRGTEAFF. Here the CDR3 DNA reads TGTGCCAGCAGCCCTTCCCGAGGCACTGAAGCTTTCTTT.

This clone has only a few counts. V gene TRBV6-1 combines with J gene TRBJ2-1; 7 nucleotides agree with TRBD2. V lost 5 bases and J lost 10; bases outside the gene matches: 11. From germline, CDR1 is MNHNS and CDR2 SASEGT. The CDR3 runs to 14 residues. Here the CDR3 reads CASSPTSRYEEQFF. In DNA form, the CDR3 reads TGTGCCAGCAGTCCGACTAGCAGGTACGAGGAGCAGTTCTTC.

The chain carries TRBV28 and TRBJ1-1; perhaps TRBD1 as D (5 bases). This CDR3 comprises 12 residues. The V and J ends lost 2 bases and 9 bases respectively, with 10 bases between them. CDR1 and CDR2 from the germline V gene are MDHEN and SYDVKM. CDR3 coding DNA: TGTGCCAGCAGTTTAGGCGGGGGACAAGCTTTCTTT. Translating gives CASSLGGGQAFF.

CDR3 coding DNA: TGTGCCAGCAGCTTAGACTATGGGGGGGGCACAGATACGCAGTATTTT. Translating it yields CASSLDYGGGTDTQYF. The chain joins TRBV11-2 to TRBJ2-3; 7 nucleotides match TRBD2. The CDR3 is 16 amino acids. Trimming at V came to 0 bases and at J to 1 base, leaving 4 bases not matched to a gene. Germline V lookup: CDR1 SGHAT, CDR2 FQNNGV.

The chain is built from TRBV4-1 and TRBJ2-1; 9 bases are a match to TRBD2. The germline CDR1 and CDR2 sequences are MGHRA and YSYEKL. The CDR3 covers 16 residues. The junction had 9 bases not matched to a gene; V was cut back by 1 base and J by 8 bases. The CDR3 sequence is CASSQVMREGPDEQFF. In DNA, the CDR3 is TGCGCCAGCAGCCAAGTTATGCGGGAGGGCCCCGATGAGCAGTTCTTC.